The 15 T cell receptor beta chains in this list originate from one sample, sequenced in a study of PD-L1 blockade in urothelial cancer. As to time point: peripheral blood 6 weeks after treatment start. Profiling relied on immunoSEQ multiplex PCR, and the TCRdb table lists in-frame clones only, not all of them. Here the sample spans 100,000 to 150,000 clones, 86% being singletons. Specimen: PBMCs, collected around atezolizumab (anti-PD-L1) treatment. These receptors were obtained from a man aged 50 to 59 with urothelial cancer.

The chain has TRBV4-1 and TRBJ2-7, with unresolved D. Deletions cut 0 bases from V and 5 bases from J, with 5 bases between. There are 12 residues in the CDR3. Germline-derived CDR1 and CDR2 are MGHRA and YSYEKL. The CDR3 DNA follows: TGCGCCAGCAGCCAAGATCCCAACGAGCAGTACTTC. Translation: CASSQDPNEQYF.

The rearrangement uses TRBV7-2 and TRBJ2-7; D is uncertain. Germline lookup yields CDR1 SGHTA and CDR2 FQGNSA. V lost 5 bases and J 3 bases, leaving 11 bases between the germline ends. This CDR3 has 13 residues. The CDR3 coding sequence is TGTGCCAGCAGCCCAAGCCCCTACTACGAGCAGTACTTC. Protein: CASSPSPYYEQYF.

A few counts support this clone. The CDR3 bases are TGCAGCGTTGGTGGGTTCCTAGGCGAGCAGTACTTC. Amino acids: CSVGGFLGEQYF. This chain links TRBV29-1 with TRBJ2-7; D is uncertain. The V gene lost 4 bases and the J gene lost 6 bases, with 13 bases spanning the gap. The length of the CDR3 is 12 residues. CDR1 SQVTM and CDR2 ANQGSEA come from the germline V gene.

V and J are TRBV29-1 and TRBJ2-7; TRBD2 matches 9 bases. The CDR3 length is 14 residues. Germline assignment: CDR1 SQVTM and CDR2 ANQGSEA. With V trimmed by 7 bases and J by 3 bases, 10 bases remained unmatched. The CDR3 DNA sequence: TGCAGCGCCTCAGGCGGGACTAGCCTCTACGAGCAGTACTTC. Protein product: CSASGGTSLYEQYF.

This chain uses TRBV11-1 with TRBJ1-3, with a possible D match to TRBD1 (5 bases). The CDR3 runs 14 residues. V lost 5 bases and J lost 7, with 15 bases in between. Germline V gives CDR1 SGHAT, CDR2 FQDESV (reference sequence). This CDR3 reads CASSPDKGRNTIYF. The CDR3 DNA reads as TGTGCCAGCAGCCCGGACAAAGGGCGGAACACCATATATTTT.

This clone appeared a single time. The chain uses TRBV30 and TRBJ2-5, with a tentative D call TRBD1 (6 bases). V was clipped by 0 bases and J by 2 bases, with 22 bases between them. The CDR3 runs to 18 residues. Germline V gene sequence: CDR1 GTSNPN, CDR2 SVGIG (reference sequence). In DNA, the CDR3 is TGTGCCTGGAGTGTACTAAGGACAGCCCTGTACTCACAAGAGACCCAGTACTTC. The encoded protein is CAWSVLRTALYSQETQYF.

On this clone: Other nucleotide sequences in the sample specify the same CDR3. The chain is built from TRBV28 and TRBJ1-2; 8 bases fit TRBD1. The CDR3 runs to 13 residues. The trim removed 2 bases at V and 4 bases at J, leaving 0 bases unmatched. Germline-derived CDR1 and CDR2 are MDHEN and SYDVKM. The CDR3 sequence: CASSLGQGYGYTF. CDR3 coding DNA: TGTGCCAGCAGTTTAGGACAGGGCTATGGCTACACCTTC.

This clone is a singleton in its sample. The chain is built from TRBV28 and TRBJ1-1; maybe TRBD1 (6 bases). Germline V gene data show CDR1 as MDHEN and CDR2 as SYDVKM. The germline V and J ends were trimmed by 7 bases and 1 base, with 10 bases remaining between them. The CDR3 consists of 13 residues. The CDR3 sequence is CASTGHRNTEAFF. In nucleotides, the CDR3 is TGTGCCAGCACGGGACACAGGAACACTGAAGCTTTCTTT.

The chain is built from TRBV5-1 and TRBJ1-4; no firm D call. Deletions cut 1 base from V and 3 bases from J, with 4 bases between. This CDR3 region has 13 residues. Germline V gene lookup returns CDR1 SGHRS and CDR2 YFSETQ. CDR3 protein: CASSLTANEKLFF. The CDR3 coding sequence is TGCGCCAGCAGCTTGACAGCTAATGAAAAACTGTTTTTT.

The chain combines TRBV5-5 with TRBJ2-4; the match to TRBD1 covers 7 bases. The germline gives CDR1 SGHKS, CDR2 YYEKEE (reference sequence). V gave up 1 base and J gave up 8 bases; unmatched junction bases: 6. This CDR3 region has 14 residues. The CDR3 spells CASSLQGQSDIQYF. The CDR3 DNA follows: TGTGCCAGCAGCTTGCAGGGACAGTCAGACATTCAGTACTTC.

The genes are TRBV28 and TRBJ2-5; TRBD2 matches 15 bases. The CDR3 covers 20 residues. Trimming removed 5 bases from V and 2 bases from J; junction bases left unmatched: 15. The V gene's germline CDR1 is MDHEN and CDR2 SYDVKM. CDR3 in amino acids: CASSGRSGTSGRLRQETQYF. DNA of the CDR3: TGTGCCAGCAGTGGAAGGTCCGGGACTAGCGGGAGGTTGCGGCAAGAGACCCAGTACTTC.

The genes are TRBV6-1 and TRBJ2-7; TRBD2 might be the D (6 bases). The germline V and J ends were trimmed by 4 bases and 1 base, with 17 bases remaining between them. Germline V gene sequence: CDR1 MNHNS, CDR2 SASEGT. The CDR3 runs to 16 residues. CDR3 amino acids: CASSASAGRASYEQYF. CDR3 bases: TGTGCCAGCAGTGCCAGTGCGGGACGCGCTTCCTACGAGCAGTACTTC.

The chain has TRBV28 and TRBJ2-5; TRBD2 aligns across 8 bases. The CDR3 is 20 amino acids. Germline V gives CDR1 MDHEN, CDR2 SYDVKM. J lost 5 bases, V lost 6 bases, and 26 bases had no gene match. In nucleotides, the CDR3 is TGTGCCAGCAGCCCTACAGGGACCCGAAGCGGGAGAAGTTGGGCCGAGACCCAGTACTTC. It yields the protein CASSPTGTRSGRSWAETQYF.

The rearrangement links TRBV4-2 to TRBJ2-2; 11 positions match TRBD2. V was pared by 0 bases and J by 13 bases, with 13 bases of the junction left unmatched. The CDR3 has 17 amino acids. Germline CDR1 is LGHNA and CDR2 is YNFKEQ. CDR3 residues: CASSQDFFLLAGGWLFF. The CDR3 DNA follows: TGTGCCAGCAGCCAAGATTTTTTCCTGCTAGCGGGAGGTTGGCTGTTTTTT.

This clone was detected only once. V usage is TRBV7-9 and J usage is TRBJ2-7, with 7 bases identical to TRBD1. The CDR3 spans 15 residues. Germline CDR1 SEHNR, CDR2 FQNEAQ (reference sequence). V trimming: 6 bases; J trimming: 1 base; junction bases outside the gene matches: 9. The DNA for the CDR3 is TGTGCCAGCAGTAAGACAGGGAGTGCATCCTACGAGCAGTACTTC. It specifies CASSKTGSASYEQYF.